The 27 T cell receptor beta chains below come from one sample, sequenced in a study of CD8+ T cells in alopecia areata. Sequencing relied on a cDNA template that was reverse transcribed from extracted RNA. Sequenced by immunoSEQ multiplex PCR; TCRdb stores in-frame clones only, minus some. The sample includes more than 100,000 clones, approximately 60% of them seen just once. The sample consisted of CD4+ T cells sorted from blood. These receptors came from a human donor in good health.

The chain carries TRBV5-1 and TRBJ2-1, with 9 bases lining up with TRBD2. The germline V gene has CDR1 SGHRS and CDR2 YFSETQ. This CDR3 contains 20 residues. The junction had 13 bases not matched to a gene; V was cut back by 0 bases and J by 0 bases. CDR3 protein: CASSLAGGGADGDSYNEQFF. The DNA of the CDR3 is TGCGCCAGCAGCTTGGCTGGCGGGGGGGCCGATGGAGACTCCTACAATGAGCAGTTCTTC.

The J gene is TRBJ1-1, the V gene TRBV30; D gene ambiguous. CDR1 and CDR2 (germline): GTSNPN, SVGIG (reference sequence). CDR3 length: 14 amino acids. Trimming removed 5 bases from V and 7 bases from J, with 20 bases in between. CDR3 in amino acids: CAWGRTPQPGEAFF. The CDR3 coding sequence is TGTGCCTGGGGCAGGACGCCCCAACCTGGTGAAGCTTTCTTT.

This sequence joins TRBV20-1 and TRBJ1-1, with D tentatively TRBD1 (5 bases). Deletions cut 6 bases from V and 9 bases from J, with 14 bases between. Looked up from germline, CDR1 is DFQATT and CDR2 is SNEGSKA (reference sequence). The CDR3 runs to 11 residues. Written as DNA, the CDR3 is TGCAGTGCCCGGATTGGGACGAAAGCTTTCTTT. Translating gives CSARIGTKAFF.

Here the CDR3 reads CASSDGGGLGTDTQYF. In DNA, the CDR3 is TGTGCCAGCAGTGACGGGGGCGGACTGGGTACAGATACGCAGTATTTT. The gene calls are TRBV25-1 and TRBJ2-3; either TRBD1 or TRBD2 may supply D (6 bases each). Germline V gene data show CDR1 as MGHDK and CDR2 as SYGVNS. V was trimmed by 3 bases and J by 3 bases, leaving 16 bases between them. The CDR3 has 16 residues.

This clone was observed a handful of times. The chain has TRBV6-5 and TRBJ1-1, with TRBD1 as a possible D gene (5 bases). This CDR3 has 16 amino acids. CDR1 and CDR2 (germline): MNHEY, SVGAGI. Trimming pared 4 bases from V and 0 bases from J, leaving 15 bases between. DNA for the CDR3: TGTGCCAGCAGTTTCGGCCCCCAGGGACTGAACACTGAAGCTTTCTTT. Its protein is CASSFGPQGLNTEAFF.

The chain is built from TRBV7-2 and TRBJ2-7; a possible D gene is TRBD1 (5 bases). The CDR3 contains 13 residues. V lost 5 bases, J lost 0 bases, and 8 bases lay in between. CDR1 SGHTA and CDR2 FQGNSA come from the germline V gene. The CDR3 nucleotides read TGTGCCAGCAGCGCAGGGCTCTCCTACGAGCAGTACTTC. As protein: CASSAGLSYEQYF.

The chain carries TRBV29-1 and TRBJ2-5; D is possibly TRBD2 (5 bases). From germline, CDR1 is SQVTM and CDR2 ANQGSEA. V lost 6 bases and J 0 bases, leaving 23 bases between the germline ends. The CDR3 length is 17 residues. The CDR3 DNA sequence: TGCAGCGTCCCTCCGGGAATAATTAACCAGTACCAAGAGACCCAGTACTTC. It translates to CSVPPGIINQYQETQYF.

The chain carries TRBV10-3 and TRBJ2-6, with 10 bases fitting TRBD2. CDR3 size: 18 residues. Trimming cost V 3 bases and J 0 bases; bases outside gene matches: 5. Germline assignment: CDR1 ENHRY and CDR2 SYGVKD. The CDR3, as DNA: TGTGCCATCAGTGAATCGGGACTAGCGCTCTCTGGGGCCAACGTCCTGACTTTC. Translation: CAISESGLALSGANVLTF.

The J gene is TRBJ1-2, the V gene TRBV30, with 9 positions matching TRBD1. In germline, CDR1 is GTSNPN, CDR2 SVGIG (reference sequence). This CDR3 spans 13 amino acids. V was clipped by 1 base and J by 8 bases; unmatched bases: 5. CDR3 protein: CAWSAGDRDGYTF. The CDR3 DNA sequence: TGTGCCTGGAGTGCGGGGGACAGGGACGGCTACACCTTC.

The CDR3 nucleotides read TGTGCCAGCAGCGTTCTGACTAGCGGGGGGGCCTACAATGAGCAGTTCTTC. This translates into CASSVLTSGGAYNEQFF. This chain uses TRBV9 with TRBJ2-1, with 14 bases fitting TRBD2. The CDR3 consists of 17 residues. From germline, CDR1 is SGDLS and CDR2 YYNGEE. The V gene end was trimmed by 2 bases and the J gene end by 2 bases; junction bases not matched to a gene: 3.

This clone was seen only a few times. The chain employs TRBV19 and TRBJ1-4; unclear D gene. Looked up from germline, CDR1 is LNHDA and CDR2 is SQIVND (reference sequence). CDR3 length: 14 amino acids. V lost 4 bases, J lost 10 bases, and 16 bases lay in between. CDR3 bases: TGTGCCAGTAGTAACGTCGCCCTCGGCGGAAAACTGTTTTTT. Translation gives CASSNVALGGKLFF.

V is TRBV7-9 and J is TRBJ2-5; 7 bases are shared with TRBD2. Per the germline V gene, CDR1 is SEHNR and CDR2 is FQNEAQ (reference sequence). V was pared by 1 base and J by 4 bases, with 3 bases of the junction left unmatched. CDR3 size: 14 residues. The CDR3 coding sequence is TGTGCCAGCAGCTTAGTCCCGGGGGGAGAGACCCAGTACTTC. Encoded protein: CASSLVPGGETQYF.

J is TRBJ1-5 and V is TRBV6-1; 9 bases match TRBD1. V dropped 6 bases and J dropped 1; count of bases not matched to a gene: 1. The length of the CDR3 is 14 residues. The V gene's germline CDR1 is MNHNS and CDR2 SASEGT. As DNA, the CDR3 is TGTGCCAGCAGCGGACAGGGGAGCAATCAGCCCCAGCATTTT. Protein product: CASSGQGSNQPQHF.

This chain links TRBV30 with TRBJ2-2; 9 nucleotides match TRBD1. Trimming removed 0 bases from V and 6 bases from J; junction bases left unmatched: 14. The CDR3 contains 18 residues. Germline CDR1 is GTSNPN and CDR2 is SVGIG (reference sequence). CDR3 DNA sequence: TGTGCCTGGAGTGTACTGACAGGGGGGACTCCCTTCTCCGGGGAGCTGTTTTTT. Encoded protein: CAWSVLTGGTPFSGELFF.

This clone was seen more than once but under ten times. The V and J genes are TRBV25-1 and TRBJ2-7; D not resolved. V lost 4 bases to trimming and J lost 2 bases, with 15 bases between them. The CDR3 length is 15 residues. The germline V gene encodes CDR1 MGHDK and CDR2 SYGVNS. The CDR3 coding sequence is TGTGCCAGCAGTGGAACTCGAGGATCCACCTACGAGCAGTACTTC. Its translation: CASSGTRGSTYEQYF.

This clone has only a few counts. The CDR3 loop reads CASSRLAEETQYF. CDR3 DNA: TGTGCCAGCAGCCGACTAGCCGAAGAGACCCAGTACTTC. The gene calls are TRBV5-6 and TRBJ2-5, with 7 bases matching TRBD2. CDR1 and CDR2 (germline): SGHDT, YYEEEE. The J segment lost 3 bases and the V segment lost 4 bases, leaving 3 bases of the junction unmatched. This CDR3 region has 13 residues.

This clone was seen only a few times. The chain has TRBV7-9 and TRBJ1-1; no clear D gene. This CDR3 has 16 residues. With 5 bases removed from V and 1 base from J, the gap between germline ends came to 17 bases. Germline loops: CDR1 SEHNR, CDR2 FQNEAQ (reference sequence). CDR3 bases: TGTGCCAGCAGCCGCTTTGGACGTCCTGAGAACACTGAAGCTTTCTTT. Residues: CASSRFGRPENTEAFF.

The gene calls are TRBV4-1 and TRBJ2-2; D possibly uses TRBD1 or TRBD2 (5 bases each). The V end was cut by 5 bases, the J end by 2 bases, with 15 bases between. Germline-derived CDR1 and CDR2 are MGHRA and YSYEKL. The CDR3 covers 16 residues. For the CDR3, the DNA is TGCGCCAGCAGCAGGACCGGGACGATCAACACCGGGGAGCTGTTTTTT. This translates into CASSRTGTINTGELFF.

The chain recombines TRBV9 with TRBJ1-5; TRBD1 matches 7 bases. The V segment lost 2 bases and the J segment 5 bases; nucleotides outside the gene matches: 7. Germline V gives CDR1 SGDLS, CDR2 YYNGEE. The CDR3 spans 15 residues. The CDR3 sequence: CASSVTGTEDQPQHF. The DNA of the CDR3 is TGTGCCAGCAGCGTCACCGGGACAGAAGATCAGCCCCAGCATTTT.

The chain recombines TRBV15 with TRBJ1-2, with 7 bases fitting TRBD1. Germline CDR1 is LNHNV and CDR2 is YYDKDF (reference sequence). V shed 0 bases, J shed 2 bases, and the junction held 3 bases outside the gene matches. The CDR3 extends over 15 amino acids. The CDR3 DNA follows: TGTGCCACCAGCAGAGAATTGGGACAGAACTATGGCTACACCTTC. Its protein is CATSRELGQNYGYTF.

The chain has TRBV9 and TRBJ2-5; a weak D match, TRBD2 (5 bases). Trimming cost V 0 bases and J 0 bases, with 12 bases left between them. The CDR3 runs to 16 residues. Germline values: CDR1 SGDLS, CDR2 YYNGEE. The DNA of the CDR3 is TGTGCCAGCAGCGTAGGGCTAGCTACGTACCAAGAGACCCAGTACTTC. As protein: CASSVGLATYQETQYF.

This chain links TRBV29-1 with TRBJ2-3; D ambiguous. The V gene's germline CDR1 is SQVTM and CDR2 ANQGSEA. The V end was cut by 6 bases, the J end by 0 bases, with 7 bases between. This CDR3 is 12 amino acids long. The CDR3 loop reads CSVVSSTDTQYF. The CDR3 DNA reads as TGCAGCGTCGTCAGCAGCACAGATACGCAGTATTTT.

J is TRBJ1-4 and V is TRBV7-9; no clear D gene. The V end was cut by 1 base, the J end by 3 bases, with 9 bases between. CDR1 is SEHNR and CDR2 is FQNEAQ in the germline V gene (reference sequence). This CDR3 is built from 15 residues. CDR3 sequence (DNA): TGTGCCAGCAGCTTAGTTTCCCAAGCTAATGAAAAACTGTTTTTT. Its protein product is CASSLVSQANEKLFF.

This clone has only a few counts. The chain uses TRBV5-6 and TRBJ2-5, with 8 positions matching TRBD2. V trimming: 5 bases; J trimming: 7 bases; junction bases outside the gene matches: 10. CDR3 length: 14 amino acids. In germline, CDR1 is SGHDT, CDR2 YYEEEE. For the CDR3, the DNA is TGTGCCAGCAGTGAACTAGCGGACTGGGGGACCCAGTACTTC. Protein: CASSELADWGTQYF.

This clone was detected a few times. CDR3 in amino acids: CAWSARSGIFGNTIYF. CDR3 bases: TGTGCCTGGAGTGCTCGCTCAGGGATTTTTGGAAACACCATATATTTT. The J gene is TRBJ1-3, the V gene TRBV30; D might be TRBD1 (5 bases). CDR1 is GTSNPN, CDR2 SVGIG, per germline (reference sequence). The CDR3 consists of 16 residues. Trimming took 1 base from V and 3 from J, leaving 16 bases between them.

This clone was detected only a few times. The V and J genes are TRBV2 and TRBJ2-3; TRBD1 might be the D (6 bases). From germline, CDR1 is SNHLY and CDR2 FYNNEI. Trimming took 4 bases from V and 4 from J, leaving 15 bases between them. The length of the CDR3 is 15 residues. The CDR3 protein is CASSAQGSSPDTQYF. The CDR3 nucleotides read TGTGCCAGCAGTGCACAGGGATCCTCCCCAGATACGCAGTATTTT.

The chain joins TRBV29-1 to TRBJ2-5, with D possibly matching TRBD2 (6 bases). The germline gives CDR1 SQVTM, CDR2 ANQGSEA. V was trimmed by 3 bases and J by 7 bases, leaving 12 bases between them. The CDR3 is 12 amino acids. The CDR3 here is CSVDEGRTTQYF. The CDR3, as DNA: TGCAGCGTTGACGAGGGGAGGACGACCCAGTACTTC.